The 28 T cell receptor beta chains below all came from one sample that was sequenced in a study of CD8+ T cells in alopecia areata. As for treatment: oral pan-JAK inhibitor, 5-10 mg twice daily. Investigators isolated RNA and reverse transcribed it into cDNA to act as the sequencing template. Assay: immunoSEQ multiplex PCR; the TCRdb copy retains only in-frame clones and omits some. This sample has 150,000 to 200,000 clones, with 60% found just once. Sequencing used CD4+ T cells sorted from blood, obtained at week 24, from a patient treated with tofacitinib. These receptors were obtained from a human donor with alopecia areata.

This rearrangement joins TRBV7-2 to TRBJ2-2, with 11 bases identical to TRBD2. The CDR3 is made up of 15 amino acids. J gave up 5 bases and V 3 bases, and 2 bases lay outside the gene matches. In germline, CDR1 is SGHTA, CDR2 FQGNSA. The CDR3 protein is CASSLASGGTGELFF. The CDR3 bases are TGTGCCAGCAGCTTGGCTAGCGGGGGGACCGGGGAGCTGTTTTTT.

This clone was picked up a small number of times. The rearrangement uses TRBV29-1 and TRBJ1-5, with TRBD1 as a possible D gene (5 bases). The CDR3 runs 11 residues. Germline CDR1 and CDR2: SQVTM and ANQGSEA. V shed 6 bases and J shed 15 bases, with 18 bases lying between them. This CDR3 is CSVRDRDPWHF. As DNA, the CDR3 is TGCAGCGTCAGAGACCGGGACCCGTGGCATTTT.

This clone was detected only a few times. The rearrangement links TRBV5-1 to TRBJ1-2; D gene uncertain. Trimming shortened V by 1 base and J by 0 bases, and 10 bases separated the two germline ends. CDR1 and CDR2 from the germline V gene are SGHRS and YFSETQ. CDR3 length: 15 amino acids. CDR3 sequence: CASSLTGNPNYGYTF. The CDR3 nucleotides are TGCGCCAGCAGCTTGACGGGGAACCCTAACTATGGCTACACCTTC. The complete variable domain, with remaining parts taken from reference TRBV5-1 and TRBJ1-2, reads KAGVTQTPRYLIKTRGQQVTLSCSPISGHRSVSWYQQTPGQGLQFLFEYFSETQRNKGNFPGRFSGRQFSNSRSEMNVSTLELGDSALYLCASSLTGNPNYGYTFGSGTRLTVV.

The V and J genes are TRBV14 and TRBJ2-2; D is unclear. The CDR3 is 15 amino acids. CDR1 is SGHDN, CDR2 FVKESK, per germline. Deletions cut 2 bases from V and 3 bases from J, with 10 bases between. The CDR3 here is CASSQNPTYTGELFF. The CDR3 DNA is TGTGCCAGCAGCCAAAACCCCACGTACACCGGGGAGCTGTTTTTT.

CDR3 in amino acids: CASSQDLMVGEQFF. In nucleotides, the CDR3 is TGCGCCAGCAGCCAAGATCTCATGGTCGGTGAGCAGTTCTTC. V usage is TRBV4-3 and J usage is TRBJ2-1; D unclear. Trimming stripped 0 bases from V and 9 bases from J, with 12 bases between. CDR3 length: 14 residues. Germline CDR1 and CDR2: LGHNA and YSLEER.

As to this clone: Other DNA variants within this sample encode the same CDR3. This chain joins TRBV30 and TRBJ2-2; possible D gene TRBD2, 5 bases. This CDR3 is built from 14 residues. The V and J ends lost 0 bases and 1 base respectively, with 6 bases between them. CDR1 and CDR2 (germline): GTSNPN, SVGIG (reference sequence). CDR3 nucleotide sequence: TGTGCCTGGAGTGTTGGAGGGAACACCGGGGAGCTGTTTTTT. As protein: CAWSVGGNTGELFF.

The CDR3 coding sequence is TGCGCCAGCAGCCAAGAAGGGACAACCTTCAATGAGCAGTTCTTC. The encoded protein is CASSQEGTTFNEQFF. The chain joins TRBV4-3 to TRBJ2-1; TRBD1 is a possible D gene (6 bases). The CDR3 length is 15 residues. The V gene's germline CDR1 is LGHNA and CDR2 YSLEER. Trimming removed 0 bases at V and 6 bases at J, with 12 bases between.

In DNA, the CDR3 is TGCAGCGTTAGGGGCAGGACCTATGATGAAGCTTTCTTT. This gives the protein CSVRGRTYDEAFF. This chain uses TRBV29-1 with TRBJ1-1; TRBD1 might be the D (5 bases). Germline-derived CDR1 and CDR2 are SQVTM and ANQGSEA. V shed 5 bases and J shed 7 bases, with 17 bases lying between them. The CDR3 runs to 13 residues.

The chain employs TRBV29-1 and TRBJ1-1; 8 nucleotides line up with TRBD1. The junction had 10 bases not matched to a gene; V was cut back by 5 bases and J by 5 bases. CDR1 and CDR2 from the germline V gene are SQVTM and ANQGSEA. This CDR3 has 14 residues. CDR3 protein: CSVRGRTGMTEAFF. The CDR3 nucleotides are TGCAGCGTTCGAGGCAGGACAGGGATGACTGAAGCTTTCTTT.

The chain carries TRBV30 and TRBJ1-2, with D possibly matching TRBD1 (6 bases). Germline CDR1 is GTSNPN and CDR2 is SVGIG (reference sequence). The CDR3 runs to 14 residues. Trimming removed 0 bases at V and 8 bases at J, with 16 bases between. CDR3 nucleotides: TGTGCCTGGAGTGTATGGCCGGACGGGGGCGGCTACACCTTC. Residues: CAWSVWPDGGGYTF.

CDR3 amino acids: CASSPRQDTEAFF. CDR3 coding DNA: TGTGCCAGCAGCCCGCGACAGGACACTGAAGCTTTCTTT. V and J are TRBV5-6 and TRBJ1-1; perhaps TRBD1 as D (6 bases). Trimming left V 4 bases short and J 3 bases short, with 10 bases between. Germline CDR1 is SGHDT and CDR2 is YYEEEE. CDR3 length: 13 amino acids.

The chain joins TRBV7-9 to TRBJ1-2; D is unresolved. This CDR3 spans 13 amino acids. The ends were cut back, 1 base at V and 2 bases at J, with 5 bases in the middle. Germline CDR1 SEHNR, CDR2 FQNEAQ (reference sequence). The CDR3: CASSLGRNYGYTF. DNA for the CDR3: TGTGCCAGCAGCTTAGGCAGGAACTATGGCTACACCTTC.

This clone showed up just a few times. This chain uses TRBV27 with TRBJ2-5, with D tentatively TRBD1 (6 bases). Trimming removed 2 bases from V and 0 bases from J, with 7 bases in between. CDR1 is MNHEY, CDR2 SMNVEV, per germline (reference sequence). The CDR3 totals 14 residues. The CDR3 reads CASSLGQNQETQYF. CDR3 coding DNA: TGTGCCAGCAGTTTAGGACAGAACCAAGAGACCCAGTACTTC.

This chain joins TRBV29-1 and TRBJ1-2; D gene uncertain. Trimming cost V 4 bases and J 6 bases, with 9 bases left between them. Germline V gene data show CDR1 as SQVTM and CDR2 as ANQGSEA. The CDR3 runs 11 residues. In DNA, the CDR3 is TGCAGCGTTGGTCAGCAAAATGGCTACACCTTC. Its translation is CSVGQQNGYTF.

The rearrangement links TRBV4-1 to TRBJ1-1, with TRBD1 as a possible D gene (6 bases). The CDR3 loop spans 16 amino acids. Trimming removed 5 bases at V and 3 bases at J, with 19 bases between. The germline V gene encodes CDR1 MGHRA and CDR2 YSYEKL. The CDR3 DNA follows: TGCGCCAGCAGCGCCCAGACCGGGGGGCTTGACACTGAAGCTTTCTTT. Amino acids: CASSAQTGGLDTEAFF.

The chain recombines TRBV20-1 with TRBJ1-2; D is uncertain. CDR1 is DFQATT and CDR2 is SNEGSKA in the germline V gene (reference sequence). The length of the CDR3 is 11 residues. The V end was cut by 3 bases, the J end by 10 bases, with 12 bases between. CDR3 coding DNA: TGCAGTGCTAGTACCCTCCAAGTCTACACCTTC. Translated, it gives CSASTLQVYTF.

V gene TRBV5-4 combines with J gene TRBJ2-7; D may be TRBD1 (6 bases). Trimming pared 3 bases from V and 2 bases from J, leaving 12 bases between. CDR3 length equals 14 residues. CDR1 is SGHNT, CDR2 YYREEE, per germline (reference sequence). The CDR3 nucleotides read TGTGCCAGCAGCTCCCGGGACACCGCCTACGAGCAGTACTTC. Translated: CASSSRDTAYEQYF.

As DNA, the CDR3 is TGTGCCAGCAGAGACGGCGGACAGGGGGGTGGCTACACCTTC. Translating gives CASRDGGQGGGYTF. The genes are TRBV6-6 and TRBJ1-2; TRBD1 agrees at 10 bases. Germline V gene lookup returns CDR1 MNHNY and CDR2 SVGAGI (reference sequence). V lost 6 bases to trimming and J lost 7 bases; unmatched junction nucleotides: 8. This CDR3 is 14 amino acids long.

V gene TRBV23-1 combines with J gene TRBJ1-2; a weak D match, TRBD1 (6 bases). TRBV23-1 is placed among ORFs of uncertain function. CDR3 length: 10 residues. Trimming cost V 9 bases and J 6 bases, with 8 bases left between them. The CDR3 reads CAREGDGYTF. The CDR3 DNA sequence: TGCGCCAGAGAGGGGGATGGCTACACCTTC.

This CDR3 reads CASSPSVGFGNNEQFF. CDR3 sequence (DNA): TGTGCCAGCTCACCATCGGTGGGTTTTGGGAACAATGAGCAGTTCTTC. The chain combines TRBV18 with TRBJ2-1; D remains unclear. CDR3 length: 16 amino acids. Per germline, CDR1 KGHSH and CDR2 LQKENI. Trimming removed 2 bases from V and 5 bases from J, with 16 bases in between.

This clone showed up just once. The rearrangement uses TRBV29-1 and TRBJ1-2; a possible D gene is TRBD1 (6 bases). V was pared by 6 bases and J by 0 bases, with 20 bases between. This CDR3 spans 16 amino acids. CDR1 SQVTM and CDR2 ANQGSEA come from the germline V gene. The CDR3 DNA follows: TGCAGCGTAGCTCAGAGACAGGCTCTAGCTAACTATGGCTACACCTTC. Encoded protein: CSVAQRQALANYGYTF. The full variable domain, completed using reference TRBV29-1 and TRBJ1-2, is SAVISQKPSRDICQRGTSLTIQCQVDSQVTMMFWYRQQPGQSLTLIATANQGSEATYESGFVIDKFPISRPNLTFSTLTVSNMSPEDSSIYLCSVAQRQALANYGYTFGSGTRLTVV.

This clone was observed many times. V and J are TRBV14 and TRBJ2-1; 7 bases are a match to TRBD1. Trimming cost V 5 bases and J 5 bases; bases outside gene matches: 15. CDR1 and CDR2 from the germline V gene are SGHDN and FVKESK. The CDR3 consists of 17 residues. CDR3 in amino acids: CASSKGLGTVLNNEQFF. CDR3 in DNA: TGTGCCAGCAGCAAGGGGTTAGGGACAGTCCTCAACAATGAGCAGTTCTTC.

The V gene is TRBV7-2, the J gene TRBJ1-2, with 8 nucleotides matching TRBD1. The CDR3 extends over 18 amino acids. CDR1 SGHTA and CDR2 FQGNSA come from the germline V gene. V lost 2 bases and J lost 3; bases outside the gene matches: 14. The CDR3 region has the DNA TGTGCCAGCAGCTTAAAAGCACCTCTGGCAGGGGGCCACTATGGCTACACCTTC. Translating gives CASSLKAPLAGGHYGYTF.

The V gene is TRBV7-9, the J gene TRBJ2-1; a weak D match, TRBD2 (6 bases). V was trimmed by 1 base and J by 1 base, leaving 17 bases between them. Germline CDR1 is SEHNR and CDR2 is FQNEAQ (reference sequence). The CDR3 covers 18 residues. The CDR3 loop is CASSLVKGPGLSYNEQFF. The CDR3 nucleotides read TGTGCCAGCAGCTTAGTTAAAGGTCCGGGACTTTCCTACAATGAGCAGTTCTTC. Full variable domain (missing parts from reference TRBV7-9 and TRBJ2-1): DTGVSQNPRHKITKRGQNVTFRCDPISEHNRLYWYRQTLGQGPEFLTYFQNEAQLEKSRLLSDRFSAERPKGSFSTLEIQRTEQGDSAMYLCASSLVKGPGLSYNEQFFGPGTRLTVL.

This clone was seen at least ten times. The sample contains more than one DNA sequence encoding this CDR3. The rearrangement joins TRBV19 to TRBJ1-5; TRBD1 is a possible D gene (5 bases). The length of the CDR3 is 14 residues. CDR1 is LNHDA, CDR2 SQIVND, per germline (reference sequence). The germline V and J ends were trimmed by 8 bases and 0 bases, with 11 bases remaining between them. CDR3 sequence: CASRQGHSNQPQHF. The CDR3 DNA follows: TGTGCCAGTCGGCAGGGTCATAGCAATCAGCCCCAGCATTTT.

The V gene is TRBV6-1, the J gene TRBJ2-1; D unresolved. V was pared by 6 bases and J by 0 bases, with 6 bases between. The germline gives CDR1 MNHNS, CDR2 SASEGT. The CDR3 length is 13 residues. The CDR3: CASRADSYNEQFF. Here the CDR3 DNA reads TGTGCCAGCAGGGCAGACTCCTACAATGAGCAGTTCTTC.

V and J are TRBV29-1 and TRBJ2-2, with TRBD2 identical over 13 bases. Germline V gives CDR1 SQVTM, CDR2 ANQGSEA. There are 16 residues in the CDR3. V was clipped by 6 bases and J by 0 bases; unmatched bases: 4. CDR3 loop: CSVVTSGGTNTGELFF. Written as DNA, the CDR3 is TGCAGCGTCGTGACTAGCGGGGGGACGAACACCGGGGAGCTGTTTTTT.

The CDR3 bases are TGTGCCAGCAGCTTAGAGGCGGGGAGGCCCACAGATACGCAGTATTTT. It specifies CASSLEAGRPTDTQYF. The chain links TRBV7-8 to TRBJ2-3; possible D gene TRBD2, 6 bases. Trimming left V 1 base short and J 2 bases short, with 13 bases between. This CDR3 region has 16 residues. In germline, CDR1 is SGHVS, CDR2 FQNEAQ.